Listed below are T cell receptor beta chains from one sample, sequenced in a study of human T cells and chemical hapten exposure. TCRdb re-called the RACE reads through MiXCR, storing one row per CDR3 protein. The table has approximately 82,000 distinct CDR3 sequences, more than 9% seen once; the top ten hold 2% to 2.5%. The sample was whole blood, taken in connection with sensitization to the hapten diphenylcyclopropenone (DPC). Receptor source: a man aged 40-55 years with alopecia areata. Some clones in this sample may be carry-over from other donors' samples. CDR3s include the opening cysteine and the closing phenylalanine or tryptophan. The order of the fields is D gene, clone size, V gene, J gene, CDR3 protein, CDR3 DNA. The D gene is left open where the match is weak. Expanded clones get a size class; other rows say once, few or many, or leave the size out.

TRBD2,few,TRBV6-5,TRBJ2-1,CASSQSGRANGEQFF,TGTGCCAGCAGTCAGAGCGGGAGGGCCAATGGTGAGCAGTTCTTC
TRBD2,many,TRBV12-3/TRBV12-4,TRBJ2-2,CAAYGSSGSPGELFF,TGTGCCGCGTACGGATCTAGCGGGAGTCCCGGGGAGCTGTTTTTT
NA,NA,TRBV7-8,TRBJ2-2,CASPPGDLVVGTGELFF,TGTGCCAGCCCCCCCGGGGACCTAGTAGTTGGCACCGGGGAGCTGTTTTTT
TRBD1,NA,TRBV12-3/TRBV12-4,TRBJ1-4,CASSLDRGRSEKLFF,TGTGCCAGCAGCCTCGACAGGGGGCGGAGTGAAAAACTGTTTTTT
TRBD2,many,TRBV6-2/TRBV6-3,TRBJ2-1,CASSYRRSGTNNEQFF,TGTGCCAGCAGTTACCGCCGTAGCGGGACCAACAATGAGCAGTTCTTC
NA,once,TRBV28,TRBJ2-3,CASRYRDWATDTQYF,TGTGCCAGCAGATACCGGGACTGGGCAACTGATACGCAGTATTTT
TRBD2,NA,TRBV5-1,TRBJ2-1,CASSPGLAGGPNEQFF,TGCGCCAGCAGCCCGGGACTAGCGGGAGGGCCGAATGAGCAGTTCTTC
NA,medium-sized,TRBV7-6,TRBJ2-6,CASTPGGISGANVLTF,TGTGCCAGCACCCCCGGCGGGATATCTGGGGCCAACGTCCTGACTTTC
NA,few,TRBV6-1,TRBJ1-5,CASRTGFTSNQPQHF,TGTGCCAGCAGAACAGGGTTTACGAGCAATCAGCCCCAGCATTTT
TRBD2,many,TRBV10-3,TRBJ2-1,CAASGLDNEQFF,TGTGCCGCTAGTGGACTAGACAATGAGCAGTTCTTC
NA,many,TRBV29-1,TRBJ2-3,CSVGVASTDTQYF,TGCAGCGTTGGAGTAGCAAGTACAGATACGCAGTATTTT
NA,many,TRBV20-1,TRBJ2-3,CSAGDYRERPDTQYF,TGCAGTGCTGGAGACTACAGGGAACGCCCAGATACGCAGTATTTT
NA,NA,TRBV20-1,TRBJ1-5,CSARGQIGTSNQPQHF,TGCAGTGCTAGAGGACAGATAGGAACTAGCAATCAGCCCCAGCATTTT
NA,few,TRBV15,TRBJ1-5,CATSQDTLINQPQHF,TGTGCCACCAGCCAGGACACTTTGATCAATCAGCCCCAGCATTTT
TRBD2,NA,TRBV12-3/TRBV12-4,TRBJ2-5,CASSRRLAGDRETQYF,TGTGCCAGCAGTAGAAGACTAGCGGGAGATAGAGAGACCCAGTACTTC
NA,few,TRBV28,TRBJ2-7,CASSPRDAVYEQYF,TGTGCCAGCAGTCCCCGGGACGCAGTCTACGAGCAGTACTTC
TRBD1,NA,TRBV7-9,TRBJ2-3,CASSRTGVDTQYF,TGTGCCAGCAGCCGGACAGGGGTAGATACGCAGTATTTT
TRBD2,NA,TRBV2,TRBJ2-3,CASSASGVTDTQYF,TGTGCCAGCAGTGCTAGCGGGGTCACAGATACGCAGTATTTT
TRBD1,few,TRBV7-9,TRBJ2-7,CASSSDRETPYEQYF,TGTGCCAGCAGCTCCGACAGGGAAACTCCCTACGAGCAGTACTTC